The T cell receptor beta chain under discussion was sequenced for a study of identical twins. The CDR3 has 12 amino acids. The V gene's germline CDR1 is SGHRS and CDR2 YFSETQ. The germline V and J ends were trimmed by 1 base and 3 bases, with 4 bases remaining between them. With regard to this clonotype: Its matching antigen is unknown.

TCRdb analysed the 5' RACE reads with MiXCR anew, one entry per CDR3 protein. The sample shows a few hundred thousand distinct CDR3 sequences, 20% to 30% of them seen only once. General observations from the study: Researchers reported excess low generation probability among twin-shared out-of-frame alpha sequences. Modeled out-of-frame TCR alpha sharing in monozygotic twins fell below observed levels.

The same data also went into a second study, on T cells expressing NK-cell markers. That paper adds: According to the study, TCR beta repertoires originated from sorted CD3+CD56+NKG2C+, CD3+CD56+NKG2C- and CD3+CD56-NKG2C+ T cells.

The J gene is TRBJ2-5, the V gene TRBV5-1; D not certain. This TCR was sampled from a woman aged 18-30 years in good health. The sequenced sample consisted of CD4+ T cells sorted from blood. CDR3 sequence reads: CASSLNKETQYF. CDR3 in DNA: TGCGCCAGCAGCTTGAATAAAGAGACCCAGTACTTC.